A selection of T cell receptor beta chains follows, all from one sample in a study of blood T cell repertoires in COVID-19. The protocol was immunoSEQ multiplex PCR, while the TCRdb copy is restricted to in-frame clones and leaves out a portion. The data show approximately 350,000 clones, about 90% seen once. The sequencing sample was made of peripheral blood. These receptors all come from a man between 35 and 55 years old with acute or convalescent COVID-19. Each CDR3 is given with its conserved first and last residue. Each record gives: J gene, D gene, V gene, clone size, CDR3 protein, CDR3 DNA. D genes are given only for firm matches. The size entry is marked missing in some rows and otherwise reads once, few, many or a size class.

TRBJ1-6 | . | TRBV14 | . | CASSQGQLYNSPLHF | TGTGCCAGCAGCCAAGGACAGCTCTATAATTCACCCCTCCACTTT
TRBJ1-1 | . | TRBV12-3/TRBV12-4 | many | CASSLALRAEAFF | TGTGCCAGCAGTTTAGCCCTTCGGGCTGAAGCTTTCTTT
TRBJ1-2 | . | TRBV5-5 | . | CASSLLGDWGYTF | TGTGCCAGCAGCTTGCTGGGCGATTGGGGCTACACCTTC
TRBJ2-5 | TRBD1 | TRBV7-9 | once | CASSVGTGRIQETQYF | TGTGCCAGCAGCGTCGGGACAGGGAGGATACAAGAGACCCAGTACTTC
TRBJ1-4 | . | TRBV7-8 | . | CASSRSTQGNEKLFF | TGTGCCAGCAGCCGTTCCACACAGGGTAATGAAAAACTGTTTTTT
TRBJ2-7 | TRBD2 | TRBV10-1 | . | CASSDYLAGSREQYF | TGCGCCAGCAGTGATTACCTAGCGGGATCCCGCGAGCAGTACTTC
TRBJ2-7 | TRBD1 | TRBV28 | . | CASSFRGGVTYEQYF | TGTGCCAGCAGTTTTAGAGGGGGCGTTACCTACGAGCAGTACTTC
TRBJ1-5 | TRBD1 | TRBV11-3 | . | CASSPPGQGSLRPNQPQHF | TGTGCCAGCAGTCCTCCGGGACAGGGGTCGTTGAGGCCGAATCAGCCCCAGCATTTT
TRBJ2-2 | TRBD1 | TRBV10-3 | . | CAISDRGPGTGELFF | TGTGCCATCAGCGACAGGGGGCCGGGAACCGGGGAGCTGTTTTTT
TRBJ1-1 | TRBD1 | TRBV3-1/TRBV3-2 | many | CASSPDRARIKAFF | TGTGCCAGCAGCCCGGACAGGGCAAGAATAAAAGCTTTCTTT
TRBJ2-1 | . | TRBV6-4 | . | CASSEQSDGGEQFF | TGTGCCAGCAGTGAGCAAAGTGACGGAGGGGAGCAGTTCTTC
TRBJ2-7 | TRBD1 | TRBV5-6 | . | CASSLGRGTGIYYEQYF | TGTGCCAGCAGCTTGGGGCGAGGGACAGGGATCTACTACGAGCAGTACTTC
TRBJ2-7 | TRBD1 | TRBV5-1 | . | CASSSHRDRGGYEQYF | TGCGCCAGCAGCTCGCACCGGGACAGGGGAGGCTACGAGCAGTACTTC
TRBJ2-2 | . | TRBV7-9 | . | CASRETPGELFF | TGTGCCAGCAGAGAGACTCCCGGGGAGCTGTTTTTT
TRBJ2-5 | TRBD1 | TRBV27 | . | CASSPDSTGAGETQYF | TGTGCCAGCAGTCCGGATTCGACAGGGGCAGGGGAGACCCAGTACTTC